Listed here is a single TCR beta chain. The sample comes from a study of shared clonotypes between healthy human individuals. Only in-frame clones appear in the TCRdb table, and some are missing; sequencing was by immunoSEQ multiplex PCR. The sample carries a few hundred thousand clones, 95% to 98% recorded once. The specimen sequenced was naive CD4+ T cells sorted from blood. Sample subset: CD45RA+ positively selected. The receptor's source is a woman in her twenties or thirties in good health.

CDR3 loop: CASSLGRTSGSLNEQFF. CDR3 DNA: TGTGCCAGCAGCTTAGGTAGGACTAGCGGGAGTCTCAATGAGCAGTTCTTC. V gene TRBV11-3 combines with J gene TRBJ2-1, with 13 bases that match TRBD2. Per the germline V gene, CDR1 is SGHNT and CDR2 is YENEEA. The ends lost 1 base at V and 6 bases at J; junction bases unmatched: 6. CDR3 size: 17 residues.